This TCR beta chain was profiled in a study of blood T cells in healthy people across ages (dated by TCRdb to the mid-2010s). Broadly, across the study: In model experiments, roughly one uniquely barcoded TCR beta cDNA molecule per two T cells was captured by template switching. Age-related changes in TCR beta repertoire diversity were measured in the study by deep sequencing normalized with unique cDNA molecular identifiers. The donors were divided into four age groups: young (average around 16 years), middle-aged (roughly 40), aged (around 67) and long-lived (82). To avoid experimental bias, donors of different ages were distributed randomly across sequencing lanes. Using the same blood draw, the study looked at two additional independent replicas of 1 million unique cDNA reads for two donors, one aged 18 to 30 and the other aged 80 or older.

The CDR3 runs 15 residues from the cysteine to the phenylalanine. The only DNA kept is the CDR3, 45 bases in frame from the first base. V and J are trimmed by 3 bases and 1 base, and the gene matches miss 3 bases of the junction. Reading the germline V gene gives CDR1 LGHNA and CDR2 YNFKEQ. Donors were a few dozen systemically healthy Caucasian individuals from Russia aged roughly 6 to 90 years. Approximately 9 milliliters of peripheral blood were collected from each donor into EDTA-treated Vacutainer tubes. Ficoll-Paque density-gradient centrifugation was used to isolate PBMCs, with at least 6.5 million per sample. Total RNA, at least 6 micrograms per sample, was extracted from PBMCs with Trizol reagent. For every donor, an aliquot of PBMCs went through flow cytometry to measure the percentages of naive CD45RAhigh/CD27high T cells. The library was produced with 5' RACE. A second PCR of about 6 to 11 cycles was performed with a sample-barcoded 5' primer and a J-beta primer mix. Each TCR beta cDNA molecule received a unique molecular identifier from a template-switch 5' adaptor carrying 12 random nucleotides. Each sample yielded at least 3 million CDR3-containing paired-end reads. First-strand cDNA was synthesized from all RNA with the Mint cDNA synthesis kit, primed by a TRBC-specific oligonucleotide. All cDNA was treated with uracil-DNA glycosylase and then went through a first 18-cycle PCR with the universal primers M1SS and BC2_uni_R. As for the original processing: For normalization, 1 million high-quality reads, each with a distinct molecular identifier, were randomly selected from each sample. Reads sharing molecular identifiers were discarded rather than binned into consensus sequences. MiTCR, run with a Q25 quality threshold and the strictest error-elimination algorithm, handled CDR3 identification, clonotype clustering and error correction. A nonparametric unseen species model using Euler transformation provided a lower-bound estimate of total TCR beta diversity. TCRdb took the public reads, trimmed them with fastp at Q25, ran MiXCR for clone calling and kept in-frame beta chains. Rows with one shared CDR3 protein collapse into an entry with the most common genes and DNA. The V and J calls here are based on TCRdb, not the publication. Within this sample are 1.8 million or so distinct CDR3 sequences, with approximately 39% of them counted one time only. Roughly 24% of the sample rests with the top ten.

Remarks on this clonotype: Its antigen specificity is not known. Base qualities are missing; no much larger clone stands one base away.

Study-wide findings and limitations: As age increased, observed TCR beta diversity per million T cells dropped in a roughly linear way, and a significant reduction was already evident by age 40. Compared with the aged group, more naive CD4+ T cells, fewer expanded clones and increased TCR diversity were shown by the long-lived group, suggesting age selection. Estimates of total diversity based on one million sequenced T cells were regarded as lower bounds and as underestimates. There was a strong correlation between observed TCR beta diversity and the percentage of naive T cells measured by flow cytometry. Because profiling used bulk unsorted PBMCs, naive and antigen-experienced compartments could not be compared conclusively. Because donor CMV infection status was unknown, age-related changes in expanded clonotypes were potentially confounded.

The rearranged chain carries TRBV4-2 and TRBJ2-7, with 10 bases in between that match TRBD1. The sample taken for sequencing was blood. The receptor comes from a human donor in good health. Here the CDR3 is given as CASSHGQGESYEQYF. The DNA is TGTGCCAGCAGCCATGGACAGGGGGAGTCCTACGAGCAGTACTTC.